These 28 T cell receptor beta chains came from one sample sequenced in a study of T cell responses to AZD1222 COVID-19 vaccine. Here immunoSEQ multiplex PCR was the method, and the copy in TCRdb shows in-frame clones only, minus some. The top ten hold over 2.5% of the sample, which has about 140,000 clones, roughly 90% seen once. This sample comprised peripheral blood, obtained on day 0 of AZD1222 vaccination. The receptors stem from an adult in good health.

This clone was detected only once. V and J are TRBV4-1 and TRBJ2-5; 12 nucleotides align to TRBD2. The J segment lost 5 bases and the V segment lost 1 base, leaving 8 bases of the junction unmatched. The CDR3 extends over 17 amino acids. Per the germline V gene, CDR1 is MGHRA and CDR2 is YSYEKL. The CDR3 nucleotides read TGCGCCAGCAGCCAAGGGGCTAGCGGGAGGGCGCGGGAGACCCAGTACTTC. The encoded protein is CASSQGASGRARETQYF.

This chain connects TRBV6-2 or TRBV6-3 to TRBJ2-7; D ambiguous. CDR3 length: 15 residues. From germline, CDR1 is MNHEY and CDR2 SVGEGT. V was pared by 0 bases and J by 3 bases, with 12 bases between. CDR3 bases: TGTGCCAGCAGTTACTCGAAAACAGTCCACTACGAGCAGTACTTC. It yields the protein CASSYSKTVHYEQYF.

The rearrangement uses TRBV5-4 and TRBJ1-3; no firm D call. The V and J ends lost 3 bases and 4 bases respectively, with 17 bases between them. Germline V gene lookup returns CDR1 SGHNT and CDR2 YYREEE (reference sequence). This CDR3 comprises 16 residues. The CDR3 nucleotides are TGTGCCAGCAGCTCCACCGGGCCCTACGGGGGAAACACCATATATTTT. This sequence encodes CASSSTGPYGGNTIYF. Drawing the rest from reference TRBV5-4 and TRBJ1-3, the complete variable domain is ETGVTQSPTHLIKTRGQQVTLRCSSQSGHNTVSWYQQALGQGPQFIFQYYREEENGRGNFPPRFSGLQFPNYSSELNVNALELDDSALYLCASSSTGPYGGNTIYFGEGSWLTVV.

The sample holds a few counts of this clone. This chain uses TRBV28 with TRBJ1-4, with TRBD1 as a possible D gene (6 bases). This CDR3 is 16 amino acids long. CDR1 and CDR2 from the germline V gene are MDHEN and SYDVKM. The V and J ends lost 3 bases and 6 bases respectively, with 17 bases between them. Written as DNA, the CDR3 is TGTGCCAGCAGTTTTCCCGGAAGGGGGGCCGATGAAAAACTGTTTTTT. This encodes CASSFPGRGADEKLFF.

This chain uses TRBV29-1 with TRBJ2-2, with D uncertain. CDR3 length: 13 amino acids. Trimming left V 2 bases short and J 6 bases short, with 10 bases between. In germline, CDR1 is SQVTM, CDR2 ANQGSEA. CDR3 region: CSVELIRPGELFF. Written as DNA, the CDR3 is TGCAGCGTTGAACTTATTAGGCCCGGGGAGCTGTTTTTT.

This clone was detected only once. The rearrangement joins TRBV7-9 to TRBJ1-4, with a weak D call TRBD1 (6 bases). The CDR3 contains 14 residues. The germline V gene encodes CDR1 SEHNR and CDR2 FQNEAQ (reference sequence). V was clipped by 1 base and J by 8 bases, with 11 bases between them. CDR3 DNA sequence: TGTGCCAGCAGCTTAGGCCAGGGGAACGAAAAACTGTTTTTT. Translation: CASSLGQGNEKLFF. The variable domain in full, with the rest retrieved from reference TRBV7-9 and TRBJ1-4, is DTGVSQNPRHKITKRGQNVTFRCDPISEHNRLYWYRQTLGQGPEFLTYFQNEAQLEKSRLLSDRFSAERPKGSFSTLEIQRTEQGDSAMYLCASSLGQGNEKLFFGSGTQLSVL.

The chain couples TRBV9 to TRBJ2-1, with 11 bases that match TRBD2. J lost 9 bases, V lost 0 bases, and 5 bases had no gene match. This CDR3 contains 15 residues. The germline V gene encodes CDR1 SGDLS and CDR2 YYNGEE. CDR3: CASSVELAGDGEQFF. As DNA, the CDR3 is TGTGCCAGCAGCGTAGAACTAGCGGGAGATGGTGAGCAGTTCTTC.

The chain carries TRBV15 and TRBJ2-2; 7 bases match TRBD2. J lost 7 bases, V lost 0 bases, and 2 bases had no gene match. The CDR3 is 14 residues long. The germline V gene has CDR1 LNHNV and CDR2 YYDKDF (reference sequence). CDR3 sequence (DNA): TGTGCCACCAGCAGAGACGCGGGGGTCGGGGAGCTGTTTTTT. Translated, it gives CATSRDAGVGELFF. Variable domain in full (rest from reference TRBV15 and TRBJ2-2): DAMVIQNPRYQVTQFGKPVTLSCSQTLNHNVMYWYQQKSSQAPKLLFHYYDKDFNNEADTPDNFQSRRPNTSFCFLDIRSPGLGDTAMYLCATSRDAGVGELFFGEGSRLTVL.

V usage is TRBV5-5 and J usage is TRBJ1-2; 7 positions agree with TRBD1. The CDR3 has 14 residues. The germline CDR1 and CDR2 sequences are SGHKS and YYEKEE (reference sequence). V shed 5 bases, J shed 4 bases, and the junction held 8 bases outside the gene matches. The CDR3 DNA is TGTGCCAGCAGTGGAAGGGGGCTTCGCTATGGCTACACCTTC. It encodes CASSGRGLRYGYTF.

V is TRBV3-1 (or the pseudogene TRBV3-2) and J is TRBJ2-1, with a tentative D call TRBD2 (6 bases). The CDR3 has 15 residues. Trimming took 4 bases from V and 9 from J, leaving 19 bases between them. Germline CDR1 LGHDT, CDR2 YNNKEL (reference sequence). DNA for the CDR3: TGTGCCAGCAGCCCGCGACTCGTCTTGGGGGGTGAGCAGTTCTTC. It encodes CASSPRLVLGGEQFF.

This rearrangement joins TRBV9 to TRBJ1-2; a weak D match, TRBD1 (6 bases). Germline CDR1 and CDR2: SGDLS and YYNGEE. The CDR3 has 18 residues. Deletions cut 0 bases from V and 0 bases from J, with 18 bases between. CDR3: CASSVGDQGPSPNYGYTF. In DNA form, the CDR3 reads TGTGCCAGCAGCGTAGGGGACCAGGGGCCGTCCCCTAACTATGGCTACACCTTC.

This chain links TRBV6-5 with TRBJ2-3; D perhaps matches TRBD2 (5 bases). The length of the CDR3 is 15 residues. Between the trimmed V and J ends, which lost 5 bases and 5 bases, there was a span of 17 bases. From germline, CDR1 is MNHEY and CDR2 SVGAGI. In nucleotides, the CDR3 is TGTGCCAGCAGTCGGGGAATTTCAGAAGAAGATACGCAGTATTTT. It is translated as CASSRGISEEDTQYF.

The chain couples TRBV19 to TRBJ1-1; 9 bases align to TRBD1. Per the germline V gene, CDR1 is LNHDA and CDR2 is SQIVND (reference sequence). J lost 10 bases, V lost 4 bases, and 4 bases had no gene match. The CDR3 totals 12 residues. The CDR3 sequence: CASSRQQGAAFF. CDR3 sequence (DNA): TGTGCCAGTAGTAGACAACAGGGGGCAGCTTTCTTT.

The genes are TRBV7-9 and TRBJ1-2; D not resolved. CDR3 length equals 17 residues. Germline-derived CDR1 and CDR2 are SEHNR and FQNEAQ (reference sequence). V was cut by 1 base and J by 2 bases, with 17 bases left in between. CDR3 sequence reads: CASSLGSPTGPNYGYTF. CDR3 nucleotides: TGTGCCAGCAGCTTAGGAAGTCCCACGGGCCCCAACTATGGCTACACCTTC.

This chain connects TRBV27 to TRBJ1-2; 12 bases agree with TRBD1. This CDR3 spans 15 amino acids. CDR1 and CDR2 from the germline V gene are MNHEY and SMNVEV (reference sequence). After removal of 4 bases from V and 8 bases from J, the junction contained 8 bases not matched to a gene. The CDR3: CASSWIGTGGRGYTF. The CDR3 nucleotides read TGTGCCAGCAGTTGGATAGGGACAGGGGGCAGAGGCTACACCTTC.

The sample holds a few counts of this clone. Here the CDR3 reads CAWSVPPFGAFF. The CDR3 DNA reads TGTGCCTGGAGTGTACCGCCTTTTGGAGCTTTCTTT. The genes are TRBV30 and TRBJ1-1; D is undetermined. CDR3 length: 12 residues. Trimming stripped 0 bases from V and 10 bases from J, with 12 bases between. Per germline, CDR1 GTSNPN and CDR2 SVGIG (reference sequence).

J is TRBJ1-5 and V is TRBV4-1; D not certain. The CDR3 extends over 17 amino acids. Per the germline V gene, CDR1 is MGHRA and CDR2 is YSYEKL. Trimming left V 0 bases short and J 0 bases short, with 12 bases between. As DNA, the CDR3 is TGCGCCAGCAGCCAAGATGGAGGGCCCTATAGCAATCAGCCCCAGCATTTT. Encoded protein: CASSQDGGPYSNQPQHF.

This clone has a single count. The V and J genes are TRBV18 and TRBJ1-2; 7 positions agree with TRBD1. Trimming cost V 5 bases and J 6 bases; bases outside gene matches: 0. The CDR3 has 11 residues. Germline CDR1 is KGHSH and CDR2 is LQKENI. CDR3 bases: TGTGCCAGCTCAACAGGGGATGGCTACACCTTC. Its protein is CASSTGDGYTF. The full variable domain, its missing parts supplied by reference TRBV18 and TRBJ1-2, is NAGVMQNPRHLVRRRGQEARLRCSPMKGHSHVYWYRQLPEEGLKFMVYLQKENIIDESGMPKERFSAEFPKEGPSILRIQQVVRGDSAAYFCASSTGDGYTFGSGTRLTVV.

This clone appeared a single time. The CDR3 loop reads CASSRGGFDPWGFNNSPLHF. The CDR3 region has the DNA TGTGCCAGCAGCCGGGGAGGGTTCGACCCATGGGGGTTTAATAATTCACCCCTCCACTTT. This chain links TRBV3-1 (or the pseudogene TRBV3-2) with TRBJ1-6; possibly TRBD1 for D (5 bases). The germline V gene has CDR1 LGHDT and CDR2 YNNKEL (reference sequence). The CDR3 contains 20 residues. Trimming removed 4 bases from V and 5 bases from J, with 27 bases in between.

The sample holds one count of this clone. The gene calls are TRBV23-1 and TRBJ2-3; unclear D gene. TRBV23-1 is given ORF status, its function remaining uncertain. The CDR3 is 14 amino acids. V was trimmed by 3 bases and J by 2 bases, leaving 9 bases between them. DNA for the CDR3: TGCGCCAGCAGTCATGGCCGGCCCACAGATACGCAGTATTTT. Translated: CASSHGRPTDTQYF.

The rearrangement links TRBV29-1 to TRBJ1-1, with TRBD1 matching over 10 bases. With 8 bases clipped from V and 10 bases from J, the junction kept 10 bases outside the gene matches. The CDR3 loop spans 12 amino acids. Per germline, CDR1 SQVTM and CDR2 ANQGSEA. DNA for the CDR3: TGCAGCTTCGGGGGACAGGGGATGGGAGCTTTCTTT. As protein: CSFGGQGMGAFF.

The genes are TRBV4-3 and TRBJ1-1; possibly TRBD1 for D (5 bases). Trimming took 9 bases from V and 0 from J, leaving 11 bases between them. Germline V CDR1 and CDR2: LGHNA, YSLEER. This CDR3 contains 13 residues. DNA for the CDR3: TGCGCCAGTTCTTGGGGGATGAACACTGAAGCTTTCTTT. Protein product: CASSWGMNTEAFF.

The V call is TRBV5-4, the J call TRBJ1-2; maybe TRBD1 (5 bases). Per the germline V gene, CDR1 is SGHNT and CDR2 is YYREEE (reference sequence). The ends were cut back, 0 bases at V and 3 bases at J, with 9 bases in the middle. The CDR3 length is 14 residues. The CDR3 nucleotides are TGTGCCAGCAGCTTGGGGGACCGGGACTATGGCTACACCTTC. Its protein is CASSLGDRDYGYTF.

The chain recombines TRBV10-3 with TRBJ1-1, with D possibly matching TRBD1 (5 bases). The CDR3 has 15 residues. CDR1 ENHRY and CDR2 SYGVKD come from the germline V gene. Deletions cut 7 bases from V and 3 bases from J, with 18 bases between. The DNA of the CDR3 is TGTGCCATCATGGGTGGGGCAGGCCTGGACACTGAAGCTTTCTTT. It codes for CAIMGGAGLDTEAFF.

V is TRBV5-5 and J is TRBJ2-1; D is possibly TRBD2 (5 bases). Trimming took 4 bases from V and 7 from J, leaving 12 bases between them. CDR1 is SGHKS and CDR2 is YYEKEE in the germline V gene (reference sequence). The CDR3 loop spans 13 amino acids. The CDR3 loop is CASSDGGWNEQFF. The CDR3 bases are TGTGCCAGCAGCGACGGCGGGTGGAATGAGCAGTTCTTC.

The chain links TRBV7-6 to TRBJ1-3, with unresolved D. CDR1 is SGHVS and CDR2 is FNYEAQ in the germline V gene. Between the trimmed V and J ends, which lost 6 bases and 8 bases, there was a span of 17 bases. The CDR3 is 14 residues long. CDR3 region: CASSLLSLGDTIYF. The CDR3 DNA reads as TGTGCCAGCAGTTTATTGAGCCTCGGGGACACCATATATTTT.

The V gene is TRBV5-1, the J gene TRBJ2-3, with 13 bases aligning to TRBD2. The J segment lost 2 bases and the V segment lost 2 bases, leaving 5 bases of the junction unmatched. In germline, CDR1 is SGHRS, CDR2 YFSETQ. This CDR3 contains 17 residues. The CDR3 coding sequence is TGCGCCAGCAGCTTCGGGACTAGCGGGGACATCACAGATACGCAGTATTTT. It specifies CASSFGTSGDITDTQYF.

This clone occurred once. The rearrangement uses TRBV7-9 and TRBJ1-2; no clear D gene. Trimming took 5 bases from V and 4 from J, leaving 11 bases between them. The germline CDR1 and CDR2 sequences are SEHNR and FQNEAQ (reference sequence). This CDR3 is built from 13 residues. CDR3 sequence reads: CASSPGPSYGYTF. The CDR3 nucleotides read TGTGCCAGCAGCCCCGGGCCTTCCTATGGCTACACCTTC.